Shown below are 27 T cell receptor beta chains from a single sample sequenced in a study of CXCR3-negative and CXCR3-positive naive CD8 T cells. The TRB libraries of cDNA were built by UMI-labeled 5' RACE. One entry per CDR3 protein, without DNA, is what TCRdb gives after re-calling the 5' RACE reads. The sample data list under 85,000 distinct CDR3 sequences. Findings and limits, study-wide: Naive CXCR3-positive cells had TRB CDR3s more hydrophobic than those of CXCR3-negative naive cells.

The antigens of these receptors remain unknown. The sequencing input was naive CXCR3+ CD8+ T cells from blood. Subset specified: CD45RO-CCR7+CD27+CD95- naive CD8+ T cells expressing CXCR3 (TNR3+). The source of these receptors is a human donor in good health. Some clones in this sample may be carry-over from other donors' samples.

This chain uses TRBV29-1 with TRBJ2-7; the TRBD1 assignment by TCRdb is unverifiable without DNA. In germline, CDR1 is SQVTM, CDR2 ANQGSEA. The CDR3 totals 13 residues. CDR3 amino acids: CSTVEGASYEQYF.

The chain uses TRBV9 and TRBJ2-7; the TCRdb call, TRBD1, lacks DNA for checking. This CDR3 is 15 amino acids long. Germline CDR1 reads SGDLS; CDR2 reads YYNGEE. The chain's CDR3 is CASSTTGTGNYEQYF. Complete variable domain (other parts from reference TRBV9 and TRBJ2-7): DSGVTQTPKHLITATGQRVTLRCSPRSGDLSVYWYQQSLDQGLQFLIQYYNGEERAKGNILERFSAQQFPDLHSELNLSSLELGDSALYFCASSTTGTGNYEQYFGPGTRLTVT.

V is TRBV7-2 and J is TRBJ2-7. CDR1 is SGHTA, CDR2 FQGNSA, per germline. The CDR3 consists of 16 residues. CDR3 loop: CASSLEPLTSIDEQYF.

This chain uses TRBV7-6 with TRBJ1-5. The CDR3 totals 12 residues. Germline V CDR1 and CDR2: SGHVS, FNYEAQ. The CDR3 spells CASSSPNQPQHF.

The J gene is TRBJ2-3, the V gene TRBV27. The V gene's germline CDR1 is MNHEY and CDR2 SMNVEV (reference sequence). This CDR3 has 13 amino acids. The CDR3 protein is CASSYGFTDTQYF.

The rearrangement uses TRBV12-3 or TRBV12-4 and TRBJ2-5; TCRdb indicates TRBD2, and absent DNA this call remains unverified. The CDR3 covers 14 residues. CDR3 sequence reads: CASSSGRAGETQYF.

The CDR3 protein is CASSLAGGVYGYTF. The chain employs TRBV5-1 and TRBJ1-2. Per the germline V gene, CDR1 is SGHRS and CDR2 is YFSETQ. This CDR3 comprises 14 residues.

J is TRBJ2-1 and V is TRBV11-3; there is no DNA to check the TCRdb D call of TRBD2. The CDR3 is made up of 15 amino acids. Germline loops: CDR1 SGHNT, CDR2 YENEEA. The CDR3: CASSPGLAGANEQFF. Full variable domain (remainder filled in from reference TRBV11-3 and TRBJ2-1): EAGVVQSPRYKIIEKKQPVAFWCNPISGHNTLYWYLQNLGQGPELLIRYENEEAVDDSQLPKDRFSAERLKGVDSTLKIQPAELGDSAVYLCASSPGLAGANEQFFGPGTRLTVL.

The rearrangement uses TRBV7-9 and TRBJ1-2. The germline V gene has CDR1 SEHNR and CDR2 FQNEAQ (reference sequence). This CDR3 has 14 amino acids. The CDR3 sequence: CASSLHEISYGYTF.

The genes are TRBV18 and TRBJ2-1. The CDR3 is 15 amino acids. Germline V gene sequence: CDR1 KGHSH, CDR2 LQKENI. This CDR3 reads CTSSPTGWPYNEQFF.

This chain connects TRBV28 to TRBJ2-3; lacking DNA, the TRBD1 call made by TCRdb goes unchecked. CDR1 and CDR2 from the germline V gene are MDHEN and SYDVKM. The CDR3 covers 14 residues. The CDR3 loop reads CASSLPTDTDTQYF.

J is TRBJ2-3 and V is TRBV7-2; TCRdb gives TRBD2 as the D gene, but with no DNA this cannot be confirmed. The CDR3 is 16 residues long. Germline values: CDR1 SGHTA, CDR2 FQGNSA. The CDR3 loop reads CASSLLAGVDTDTQYF.

This chain's CDR3 is CASSIGGYEQYF. The chain carries TRBV19 and TRBJ2-7; TCRdb outputs TRBD2, but without DNA this stays unchecked. From germline, CDR1 is LNHDA and CDR2 SQIVND (reference sequence). This CDR3 comprises 12 residues.

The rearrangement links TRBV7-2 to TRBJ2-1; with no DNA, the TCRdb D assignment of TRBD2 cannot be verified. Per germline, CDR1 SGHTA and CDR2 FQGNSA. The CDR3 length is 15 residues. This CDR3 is CASSLWGLALDEQFF. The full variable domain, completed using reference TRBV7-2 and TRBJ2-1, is GAGVSQSPSNKVTEKGKDVELRCDPISGHTALYWYRQSLGQGLEFLIYFQGNSAPDKSGLPSDRFSAERTGGSVSTLTIQRTQQEDSAVYLCASSLWGLALDEQFFGPGTRLTVL.

CDR3 in amino acids: CASRIGLSRQFF. V is TRBV25-1 and J is TRBJ2-1; TCRdb designates TRBD2, a call that cannot be tested without DNA. CDR1 is MGHDK and CDR2 is SYGVNS in the germline V gene. CDR3 length: 12 amino acids.

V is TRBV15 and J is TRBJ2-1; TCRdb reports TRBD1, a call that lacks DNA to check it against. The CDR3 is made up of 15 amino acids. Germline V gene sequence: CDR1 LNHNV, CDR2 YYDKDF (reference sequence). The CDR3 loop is CATLRWGFPINEQFF.

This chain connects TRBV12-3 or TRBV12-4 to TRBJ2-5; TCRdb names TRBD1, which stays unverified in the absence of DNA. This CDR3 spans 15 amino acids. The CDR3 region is CASSPGLETEETQYF.

The CDR3: CSVEGMSTEAFF. The chain joins TRBV29-1 to TRBJ1-1. This CDR3 is built from 12 residues. Germline CDR1 SQVTM, CDR2 ANQGSEA.

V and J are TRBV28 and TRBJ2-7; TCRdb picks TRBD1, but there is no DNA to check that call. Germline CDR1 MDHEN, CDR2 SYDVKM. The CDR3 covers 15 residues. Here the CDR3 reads CASSFPRGADYEQYF.

This CDR3 is CARPGTGGYVSVNTEAFF. This sequence joins TRBV10-1 and TRBJ1-1; the TCRdb call, TRBD1, lacks DNA for checking. CDR1 WNHNN and CDR2 SYGVQD come from the germline V gene (reference sequence). This CDR3 is built from 18 residues.

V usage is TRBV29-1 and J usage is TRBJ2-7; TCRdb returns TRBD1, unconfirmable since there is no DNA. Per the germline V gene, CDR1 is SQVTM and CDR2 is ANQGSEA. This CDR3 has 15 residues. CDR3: CSVETTGTETYEQYF.

The CDR3: CSARQGDTEAFF. The rearrangement uses TRBV20-1 and TRBJ1-1; TCRdb calls TRBD1, which cannot be checked without DNA. Germline V lookup: CDR1 DFQATT, CDR2 SNEGSKA (reference sequence). The CDR3 extends over 12 amino acids.

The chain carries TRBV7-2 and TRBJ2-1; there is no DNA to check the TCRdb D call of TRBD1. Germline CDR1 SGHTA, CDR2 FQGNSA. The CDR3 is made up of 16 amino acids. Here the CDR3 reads CASSLLGWGDYNEQFF. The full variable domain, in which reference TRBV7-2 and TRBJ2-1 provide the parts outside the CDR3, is GAGVSQSPSNKVTEKGKDVELRCDPISGHTALYWYRQSLGQGLEFLIYFQGNSAPDKSGLPSDRFSAERTGGSVSTLTIQRTQQEDSAVYLCASSLLGWGDYNEQFFGPGTRLTVL.

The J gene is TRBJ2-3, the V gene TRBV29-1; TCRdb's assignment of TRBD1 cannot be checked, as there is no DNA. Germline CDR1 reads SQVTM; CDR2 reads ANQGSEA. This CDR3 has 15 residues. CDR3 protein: CSVEDRGRGRDTQYF.

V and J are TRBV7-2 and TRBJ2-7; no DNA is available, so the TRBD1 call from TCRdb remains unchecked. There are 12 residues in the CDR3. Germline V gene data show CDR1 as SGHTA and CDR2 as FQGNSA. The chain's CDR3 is CASSRGLGEQYF.

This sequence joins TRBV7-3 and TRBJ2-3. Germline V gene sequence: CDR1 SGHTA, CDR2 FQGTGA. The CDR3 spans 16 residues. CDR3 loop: CASSLGYAASTDTQYF.

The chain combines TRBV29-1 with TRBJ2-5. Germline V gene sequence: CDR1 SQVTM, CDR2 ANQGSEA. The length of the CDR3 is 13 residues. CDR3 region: CSVGIRVQETQYF.